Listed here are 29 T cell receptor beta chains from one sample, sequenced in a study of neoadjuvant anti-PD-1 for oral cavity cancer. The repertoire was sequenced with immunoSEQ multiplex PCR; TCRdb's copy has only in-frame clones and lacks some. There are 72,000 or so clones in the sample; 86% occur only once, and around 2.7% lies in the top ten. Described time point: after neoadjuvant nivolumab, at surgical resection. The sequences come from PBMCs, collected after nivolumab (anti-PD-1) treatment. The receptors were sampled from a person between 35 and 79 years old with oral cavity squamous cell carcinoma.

CDR3 loop: CASSVPGTDEQYF. The CDR3 nucleotides are TGTGCCAGCAGTGTTCCGGGGACGGACGAGCAGTACTTC. The chain recombines TRBV25-1 with TRBJ2-7; D could derive from TRBD1 or TRBD2 (5 bases each). Germline-derived CDR1 and CDR2 are MGHDK and SYGVNS. Trimming stripped 4 bases from V and 5 bases from J, with 12 bases between. The CDR3 has 13 residues.

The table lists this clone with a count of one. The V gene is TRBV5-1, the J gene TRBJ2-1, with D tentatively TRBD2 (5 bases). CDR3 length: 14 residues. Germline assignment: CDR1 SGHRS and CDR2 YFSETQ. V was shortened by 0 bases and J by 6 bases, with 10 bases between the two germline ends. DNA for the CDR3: TGCGCCAGCAGCTTGGGCAGTGAGGGCAATGAGCAGTTCTTC. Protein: CASSLGSEGNEQFF.

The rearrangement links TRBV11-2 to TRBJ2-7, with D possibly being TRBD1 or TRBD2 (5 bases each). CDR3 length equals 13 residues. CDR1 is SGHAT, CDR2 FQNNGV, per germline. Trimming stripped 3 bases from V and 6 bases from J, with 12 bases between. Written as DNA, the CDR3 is TGTGCCAGCAGCTTTTCCGGGGCCCTCGAGCAGTACTTC. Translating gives CASSFSGALEQYF.

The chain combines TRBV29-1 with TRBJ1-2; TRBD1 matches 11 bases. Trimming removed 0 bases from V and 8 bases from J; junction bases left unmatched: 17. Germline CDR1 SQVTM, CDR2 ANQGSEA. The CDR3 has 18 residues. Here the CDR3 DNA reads TGCAGCGTTGAAGATCTTAGGAGTGGACAGGGGGCTGGCTACGGCTACACCTTC. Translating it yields CSVEDLRSGQGAGYGYTF.

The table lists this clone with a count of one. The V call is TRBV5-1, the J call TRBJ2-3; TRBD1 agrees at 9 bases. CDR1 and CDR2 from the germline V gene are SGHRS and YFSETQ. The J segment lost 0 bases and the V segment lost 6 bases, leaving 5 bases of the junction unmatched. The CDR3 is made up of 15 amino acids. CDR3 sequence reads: CASTPGQGSTDTQYF. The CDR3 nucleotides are TGCGCCAGCACTCCGGGACAGGGAAGCACAGATACGCAGTATTTT.

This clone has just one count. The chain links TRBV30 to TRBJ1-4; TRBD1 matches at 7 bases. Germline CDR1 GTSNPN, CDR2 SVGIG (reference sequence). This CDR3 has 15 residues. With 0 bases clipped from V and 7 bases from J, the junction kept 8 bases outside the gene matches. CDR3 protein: CAWSVPGTVSEKLFF. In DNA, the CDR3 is TGTGCCTGGAGTGTACCCGGGACAGTATCTGAAAAACTGTTTTTT. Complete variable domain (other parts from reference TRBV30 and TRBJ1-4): SQTIHQWPATLVQPVGSPLSLECTVEGTSNPNLYWYRQAAGRGLQLLFYSVGIGQISSEVPQNLSASRPQDRQFILSSKKLLLSDSGFYLCAWSVPGTVSEKLFFGSGTQLSVL.

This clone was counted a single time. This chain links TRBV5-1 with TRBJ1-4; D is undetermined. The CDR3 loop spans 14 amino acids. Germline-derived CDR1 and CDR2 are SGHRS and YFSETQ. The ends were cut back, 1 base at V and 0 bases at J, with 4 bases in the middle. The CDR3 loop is CASSLTATNEKLFF. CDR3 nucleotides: TGCGCCAGCAGCTTGACTGCAACTAATGAAAAACTGTTTTTT.

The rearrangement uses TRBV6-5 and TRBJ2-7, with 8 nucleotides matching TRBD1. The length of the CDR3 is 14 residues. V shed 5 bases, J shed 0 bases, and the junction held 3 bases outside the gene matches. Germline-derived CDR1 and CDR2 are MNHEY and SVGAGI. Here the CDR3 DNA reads TGTGCCAGCAGTGTCGACAGGGGCTCCTACGAGCAGTACTTC. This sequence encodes CASSVDRGSYEQYF.

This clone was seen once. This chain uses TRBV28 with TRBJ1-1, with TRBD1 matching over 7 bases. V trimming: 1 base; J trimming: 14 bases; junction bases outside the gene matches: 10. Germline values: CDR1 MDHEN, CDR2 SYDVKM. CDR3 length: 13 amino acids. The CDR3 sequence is CASSLFGGLTGFF. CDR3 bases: TGTGCCAGCAGTTTATTTGGCGGTTTGACAGGGTTCTTT.

CDR3 DNA sequence: TGTGCCAGCAGTGCGGGAGGGCCGGGTTATGAGCAGTTCTTC. It specifies CASSAGGPGYEQFF. The chain recombines TRBV2 with TRBJ2-1, with 8 bases aligning to TRBD2. Looked up from germline, CDR1 is SNHLY and CDR2 is FYNNEI. The ends lost 4 bases at V and 8 bases at J; junction bases unmatched: 7. The CDR3 consists of 14 residues.

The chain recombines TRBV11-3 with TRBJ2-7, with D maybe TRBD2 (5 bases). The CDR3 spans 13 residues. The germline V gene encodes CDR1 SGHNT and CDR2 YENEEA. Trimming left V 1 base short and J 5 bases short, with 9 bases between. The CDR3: CASSLVSGNEQYF. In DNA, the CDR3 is TGTGCCAGCAGCTTAGTTTCCGGGAACGAGCAGTACTTC.

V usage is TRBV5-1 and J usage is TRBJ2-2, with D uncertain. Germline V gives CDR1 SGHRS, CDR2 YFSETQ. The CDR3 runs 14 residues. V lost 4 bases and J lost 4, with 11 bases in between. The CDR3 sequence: CASSQYSGTGELFF. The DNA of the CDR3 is TGCGCCAGCAGCCAATACTCCGGCACCGGGGAGCTGTTTTTT.

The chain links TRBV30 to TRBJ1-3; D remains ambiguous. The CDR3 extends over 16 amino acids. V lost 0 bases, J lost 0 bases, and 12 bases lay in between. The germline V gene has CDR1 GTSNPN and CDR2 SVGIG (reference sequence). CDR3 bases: TGTGCCTGGAGTGTACTGGTCGGTTCCTCTGGAAACACCATATATTTT. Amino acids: CAWSVLVGSSGNTIYF. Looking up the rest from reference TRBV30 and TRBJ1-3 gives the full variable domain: SQTIHQWPATLVQPVGSPLSLECTVEGTSNPNLYWYRQAAGRGLQLLFYSVGIGQISSEVPQNLSASRPQDRQFILSSKKLLLSDSGFYLCAWSVLVGSSGNTIYFGEGSWLTVV.

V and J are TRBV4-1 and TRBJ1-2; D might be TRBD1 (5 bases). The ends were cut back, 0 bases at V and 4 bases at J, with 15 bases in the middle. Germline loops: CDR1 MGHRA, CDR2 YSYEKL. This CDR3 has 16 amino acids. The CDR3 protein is CASSQEVREGIYGYTF. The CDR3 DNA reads TGCGCCAGCAGCCAAGAAGTCAGAGAGGGGATCTATGGCTACACCTTC.

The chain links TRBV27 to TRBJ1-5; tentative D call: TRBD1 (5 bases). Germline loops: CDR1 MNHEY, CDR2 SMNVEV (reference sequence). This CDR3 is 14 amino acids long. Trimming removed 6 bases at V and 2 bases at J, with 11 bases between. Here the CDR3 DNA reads TGTGCCAGCAGGTCCTGGGGGGGCAATCAGCCCCAGCATTTT. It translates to CASRSWGGNQPQHF.

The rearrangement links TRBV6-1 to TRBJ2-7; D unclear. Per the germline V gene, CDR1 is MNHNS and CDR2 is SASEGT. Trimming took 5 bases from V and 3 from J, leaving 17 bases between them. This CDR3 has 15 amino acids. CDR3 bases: TGTGCCAGCAGTTCCTATGTCCACCCCAACTACGAGCAGTACTTC. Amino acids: CASSSYVHPNYEQYF.

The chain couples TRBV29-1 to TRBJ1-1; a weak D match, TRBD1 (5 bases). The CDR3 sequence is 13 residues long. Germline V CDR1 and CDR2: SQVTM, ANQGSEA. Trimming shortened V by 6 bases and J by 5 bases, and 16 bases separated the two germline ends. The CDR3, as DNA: TGCAGCGTGCACCCGGGGGTTGGGACTGAAGCTTTCTTT. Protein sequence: CSVHPGVGTEAFF.

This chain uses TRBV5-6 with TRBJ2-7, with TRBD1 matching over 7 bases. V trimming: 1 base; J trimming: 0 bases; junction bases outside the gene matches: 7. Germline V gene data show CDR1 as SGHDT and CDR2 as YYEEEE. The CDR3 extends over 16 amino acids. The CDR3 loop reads CASSLTGQLSSYEQYF. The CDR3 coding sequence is TGTGCCAGCAGCTTGACGGGACAGTTGAGCTCCTACGAGCAGTACTTC. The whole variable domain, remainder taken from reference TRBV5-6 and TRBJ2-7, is DAGVTQSPTHLIKTRGQQVTLRCSPKSGHDTVSWYQQALGQGPQFIFQYYEEEERQRGNFPDRFSGHQFPNYSSELNVNALLLGDSALYLCASSLTGQLSSYEQYFGPGTRLTVT.

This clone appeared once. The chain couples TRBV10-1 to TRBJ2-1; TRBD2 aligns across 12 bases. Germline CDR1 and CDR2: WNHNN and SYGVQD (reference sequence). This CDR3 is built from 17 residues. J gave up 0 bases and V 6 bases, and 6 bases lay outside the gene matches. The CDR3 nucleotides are TGCGCCAGCAGCCTACTAGCGGGGGGACCCTCCTACAATGAGCAGTTCTTC. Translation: CASSLLAGGPSYNEQFF.

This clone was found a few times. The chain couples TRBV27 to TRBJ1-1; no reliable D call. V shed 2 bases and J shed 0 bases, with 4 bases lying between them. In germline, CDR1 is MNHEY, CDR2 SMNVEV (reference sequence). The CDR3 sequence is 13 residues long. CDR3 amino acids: CASSLQVNTEAFF. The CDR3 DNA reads TGTGCCAGCAGTTTACAGGTGAACACTGAAGCTTTCTTT.

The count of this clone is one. Written as DNA, the CDR3 is TGTGCCAGCAGGGTGTCGTTAGGGCAGTCCTATGGCTACACCTTC. Residues: CASRVSLGQSYGYTF. V and J are TRBV28 and TRBJ1-2; no clear D gene. CDR3 size: 15 residues. Trimming cost V 6 bases and J 4 bases, with 18 bases left between them. Germline assignment: CDR1 MDHEN and CDR2 SYDVKM.

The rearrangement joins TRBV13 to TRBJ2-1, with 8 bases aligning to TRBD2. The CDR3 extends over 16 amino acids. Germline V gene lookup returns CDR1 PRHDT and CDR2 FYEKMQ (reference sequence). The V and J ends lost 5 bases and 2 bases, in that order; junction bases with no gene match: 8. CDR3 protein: CASSPAAGGPYNEQFF. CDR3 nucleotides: TGTGCCAGCAGCCCCGCGGCGGGAGGCCCCTACAATGAGCAGTTCTTC.

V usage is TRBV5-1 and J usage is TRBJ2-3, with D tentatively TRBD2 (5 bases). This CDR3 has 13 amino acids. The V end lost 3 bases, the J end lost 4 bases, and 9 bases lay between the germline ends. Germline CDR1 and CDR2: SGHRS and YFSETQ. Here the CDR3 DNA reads TGCGCCAGCAGCTCCGCGGGTCCAGATACGCAGTATTTT. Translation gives CASSSAGPDTQYF.

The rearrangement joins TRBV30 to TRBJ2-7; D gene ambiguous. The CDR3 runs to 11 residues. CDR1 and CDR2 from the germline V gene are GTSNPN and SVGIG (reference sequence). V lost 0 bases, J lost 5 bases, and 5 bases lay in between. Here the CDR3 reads CAWSVHNEQYF. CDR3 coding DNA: TGTGCCTGGAGTGTACATAACGAGCAGTACTTC.

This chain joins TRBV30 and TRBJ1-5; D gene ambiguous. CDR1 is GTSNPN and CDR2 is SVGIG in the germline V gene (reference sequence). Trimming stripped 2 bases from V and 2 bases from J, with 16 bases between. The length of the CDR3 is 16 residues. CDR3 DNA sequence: TGTGCCTGGAGTATCCCCCCTGCGGGAGGCAATCAGCCCCAGCATTTT. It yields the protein CAWSIPPAGGNQPQHF.

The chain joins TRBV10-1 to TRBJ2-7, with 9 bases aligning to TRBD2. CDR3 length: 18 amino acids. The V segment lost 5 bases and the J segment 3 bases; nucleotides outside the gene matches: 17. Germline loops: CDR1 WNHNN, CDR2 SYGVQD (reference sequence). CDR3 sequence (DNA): TGCGCCAGCAGTCCCCGCGTTTGGGCGGGGGGGCAGCTCTACGAGCAGTACTTC. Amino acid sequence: CASSPRVWAGGQLYEQYF.

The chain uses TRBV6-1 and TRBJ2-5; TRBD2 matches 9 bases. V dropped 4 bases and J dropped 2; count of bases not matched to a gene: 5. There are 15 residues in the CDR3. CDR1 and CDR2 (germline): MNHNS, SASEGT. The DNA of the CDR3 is TGTGCCAGCAGTGCCGAGACTAGCGGACAAGAGACCCAGTACTTC. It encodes CASSAETSGQETQYF.

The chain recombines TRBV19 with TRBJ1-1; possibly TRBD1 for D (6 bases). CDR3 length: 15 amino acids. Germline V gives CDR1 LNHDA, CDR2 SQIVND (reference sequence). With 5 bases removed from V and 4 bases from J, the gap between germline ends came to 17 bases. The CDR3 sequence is CASSVGGGLGTEAFF. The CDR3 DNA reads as TGTGCCAGTAGTGTCGGAGGGGGGCTAGGCACTGAAGCTTTCTTT.

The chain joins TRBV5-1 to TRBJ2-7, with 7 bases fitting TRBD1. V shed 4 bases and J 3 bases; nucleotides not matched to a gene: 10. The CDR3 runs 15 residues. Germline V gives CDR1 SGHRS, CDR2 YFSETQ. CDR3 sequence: CASSPRPGQNYEQYF. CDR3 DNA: TGCGCCAGCAGCCCCCGGCCGGGACAGAACTACGAGCAGTACTTC.